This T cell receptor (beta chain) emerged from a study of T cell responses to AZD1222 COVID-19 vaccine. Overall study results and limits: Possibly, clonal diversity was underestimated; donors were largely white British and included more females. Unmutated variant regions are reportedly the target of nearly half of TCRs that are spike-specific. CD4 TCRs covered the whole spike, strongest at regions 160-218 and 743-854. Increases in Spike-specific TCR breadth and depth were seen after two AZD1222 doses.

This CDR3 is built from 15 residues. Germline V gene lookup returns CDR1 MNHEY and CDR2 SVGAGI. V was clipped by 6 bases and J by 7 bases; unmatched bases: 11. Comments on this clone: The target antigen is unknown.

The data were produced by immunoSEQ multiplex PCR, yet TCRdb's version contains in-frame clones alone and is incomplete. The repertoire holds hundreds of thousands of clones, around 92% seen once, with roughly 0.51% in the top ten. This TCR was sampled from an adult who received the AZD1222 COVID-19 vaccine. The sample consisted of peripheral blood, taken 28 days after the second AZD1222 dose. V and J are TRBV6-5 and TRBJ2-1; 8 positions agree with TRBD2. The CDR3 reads CASRRASGPDNEQFF. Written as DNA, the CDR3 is TGTGCCAGCAGACGTGCTAGCGGGCCCGATAATGAGCAGTTCTTC.